Detailed here is one TCR beta chain. The antigen remains undetermined. Germline-derived CDR1 and CDR2 are SEHNR and FQNEAQ (reference sequence). CDR3 length equals 16 residues. Blood (around 2.5 ml) was collected from every donor individually. The data were obtained in a study of monozygotic twins with inflammatory bowel disease. Study results and caveats: Repertoire likeness was no different across concordant and discordant twins, perhaps owing to restricted power.

The UMIs carried a 6-nucleotide sample barcode, and they were added by template switching. Using TCRalpha and TCRbeta cDNA, the researchers carried out two nested PCRs that lasted approximately 16 and 10 cycles. TCRdb re-called the 5' RACE reads; one entry per CDR3 protein, DNA not given. Its table lists 150,000 to 200,000 distinct CDR3 sequences. The sequence was collected from a human donor with ulcerative colitis or Crohn's disease, or a healthy co-twin of an affected twin (not recorded which). The chain employs TRBV7-9 and TRBJ2-1; without DNA, the TCRdb call of TRBD1 cannot be checked. The sample consisted of blood. The CDR3 sequence is CASSATDRGTYNEQFF.